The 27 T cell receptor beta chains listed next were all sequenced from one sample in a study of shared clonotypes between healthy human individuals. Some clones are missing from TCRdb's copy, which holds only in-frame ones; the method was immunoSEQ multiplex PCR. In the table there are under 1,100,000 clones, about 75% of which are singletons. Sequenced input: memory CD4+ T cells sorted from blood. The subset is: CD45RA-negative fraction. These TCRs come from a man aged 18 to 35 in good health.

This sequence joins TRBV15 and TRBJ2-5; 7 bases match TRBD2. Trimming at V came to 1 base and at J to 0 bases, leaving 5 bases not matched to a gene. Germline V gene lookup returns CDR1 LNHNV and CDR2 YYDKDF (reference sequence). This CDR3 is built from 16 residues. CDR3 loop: CATSRGGGTYQETQYF. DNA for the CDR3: TGTGCCACCAGCAGAGGGGGAGGGACGTACCAAGAGACCCAGTACTTC.

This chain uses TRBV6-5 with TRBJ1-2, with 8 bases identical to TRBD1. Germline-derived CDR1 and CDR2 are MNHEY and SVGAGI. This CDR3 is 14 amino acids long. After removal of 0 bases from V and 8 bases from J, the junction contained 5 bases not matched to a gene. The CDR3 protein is CASSYSGQGRGYTF. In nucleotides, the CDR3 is TGTGCCAGCAGTTACTCCGGACAGGGAAGGGGCTACACCTTC.

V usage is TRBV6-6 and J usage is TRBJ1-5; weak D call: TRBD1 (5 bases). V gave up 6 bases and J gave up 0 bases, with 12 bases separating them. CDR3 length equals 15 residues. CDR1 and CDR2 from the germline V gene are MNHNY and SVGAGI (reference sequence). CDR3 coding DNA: TGTGCCAGCAGCAGGGACGGCTATAGCAATCAGCCCCAGCATTTT. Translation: CASSRDGYSNQPQHF.

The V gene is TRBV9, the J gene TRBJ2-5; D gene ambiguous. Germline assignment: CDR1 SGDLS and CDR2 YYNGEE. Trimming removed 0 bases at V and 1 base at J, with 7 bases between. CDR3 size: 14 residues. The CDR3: CASSVELGQETQYF. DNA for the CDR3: TGTGCCAGCAGCGTAGAACTGGGCCAAGAGACCCAGTACTTC.

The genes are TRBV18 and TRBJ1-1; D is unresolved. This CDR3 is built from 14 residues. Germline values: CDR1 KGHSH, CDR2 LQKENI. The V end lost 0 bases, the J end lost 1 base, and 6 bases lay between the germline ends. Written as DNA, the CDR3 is TGTGCCAGCTCACCACCAGGGCCGAACACTGAAGCTTTCTTT. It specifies CASSPPGPNTEAFF.

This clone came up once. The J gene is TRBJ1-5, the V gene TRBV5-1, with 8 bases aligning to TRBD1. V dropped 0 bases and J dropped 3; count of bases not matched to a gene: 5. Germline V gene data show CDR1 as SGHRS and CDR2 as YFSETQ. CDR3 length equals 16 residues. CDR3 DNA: TGCGCCAGCAGCTTGGGGACAGGGCCGGCCAATCAGCCCCAGCATTTT. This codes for CASSLGTGPANQPQHF.

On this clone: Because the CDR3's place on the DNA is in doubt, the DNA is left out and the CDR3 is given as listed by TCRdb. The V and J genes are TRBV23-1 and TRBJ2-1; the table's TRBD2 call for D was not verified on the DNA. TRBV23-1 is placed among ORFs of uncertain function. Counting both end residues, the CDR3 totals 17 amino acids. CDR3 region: CASSSSDKGGGYNEQFF.

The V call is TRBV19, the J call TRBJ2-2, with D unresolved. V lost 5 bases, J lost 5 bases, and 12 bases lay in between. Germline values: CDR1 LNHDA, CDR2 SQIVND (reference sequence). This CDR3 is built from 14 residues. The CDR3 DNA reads TGTGCCAGTAGTTCACACGCCGCAACCGGGGAGCTGTTTTTT. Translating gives CASSSHAATGELFF. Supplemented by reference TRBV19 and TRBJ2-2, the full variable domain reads DGGITQSPKYLFRKEGQNVTLSCEQNLNHDAMYWYRQDPGQGLRLIYYSQIVNDFQKGDIAEGYSVSREKKESFPLTVTSAQKNPTAFYLCASSSHAATGELFFGEGSRLTVL.

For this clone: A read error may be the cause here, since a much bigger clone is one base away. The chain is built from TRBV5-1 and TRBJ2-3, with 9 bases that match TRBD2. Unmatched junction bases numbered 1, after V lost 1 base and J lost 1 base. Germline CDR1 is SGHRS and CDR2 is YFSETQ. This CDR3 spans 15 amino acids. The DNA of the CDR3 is TGCGCCAGCAGCTTGAGGACTAGCGGCACAGATACGCAGTATTTT. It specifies CASSLRTSGTDTQYF.

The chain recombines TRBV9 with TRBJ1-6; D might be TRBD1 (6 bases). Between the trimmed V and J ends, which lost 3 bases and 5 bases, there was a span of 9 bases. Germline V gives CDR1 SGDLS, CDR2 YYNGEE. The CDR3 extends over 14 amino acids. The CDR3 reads CASSGQADNSPLHF. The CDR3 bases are TGTGCCAGCAGCGGACAGGCCGATAATTCACCCCTCCACTTT.

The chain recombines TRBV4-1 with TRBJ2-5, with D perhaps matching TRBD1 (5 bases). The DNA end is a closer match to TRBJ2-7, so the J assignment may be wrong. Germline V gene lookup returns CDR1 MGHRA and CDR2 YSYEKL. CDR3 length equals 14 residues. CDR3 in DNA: TGCGCCAGCAGCCCCAGCAGGGAATCCTACGAGCAGTACTTC. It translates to CASSPSRESYEQYF.

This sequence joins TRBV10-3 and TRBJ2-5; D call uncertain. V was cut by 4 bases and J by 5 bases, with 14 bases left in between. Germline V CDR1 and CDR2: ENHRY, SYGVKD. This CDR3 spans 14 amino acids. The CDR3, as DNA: TGTGCCATCAGTGGGGCCTACGGCACGGAGACCCAGTACTTC. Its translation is CAISGAYGTETQYF.

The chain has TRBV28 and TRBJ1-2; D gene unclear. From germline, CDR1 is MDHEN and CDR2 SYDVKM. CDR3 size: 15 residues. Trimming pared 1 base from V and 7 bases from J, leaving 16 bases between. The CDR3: CASSLSPPGGSGYTF. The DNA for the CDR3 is TGTGCCAGCAGTTTATCCCCTCCAGGAGGGTCTGGCTACACCTTC.

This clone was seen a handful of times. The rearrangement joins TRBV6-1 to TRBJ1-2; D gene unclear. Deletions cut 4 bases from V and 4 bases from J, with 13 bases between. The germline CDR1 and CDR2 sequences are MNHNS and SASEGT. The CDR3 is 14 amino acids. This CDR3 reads CASSAESGPYGYTF. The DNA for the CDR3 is TGTGCCAGCAGTGCAGAATCAGGACCCTATGGCTACACCTTC.

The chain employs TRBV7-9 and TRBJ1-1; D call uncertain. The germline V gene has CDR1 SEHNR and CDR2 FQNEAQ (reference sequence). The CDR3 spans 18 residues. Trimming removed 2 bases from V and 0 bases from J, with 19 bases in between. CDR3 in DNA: TGTGCCAGCAGCTTATTCTTGGGCCAGGATCGGCTGAACACTGAAGCTTTCTTT. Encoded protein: CASSLFLGQDRLNTEAFF.

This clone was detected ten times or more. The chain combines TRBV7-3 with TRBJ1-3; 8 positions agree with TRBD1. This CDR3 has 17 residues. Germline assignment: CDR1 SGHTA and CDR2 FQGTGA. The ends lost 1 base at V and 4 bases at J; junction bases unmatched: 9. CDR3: CASSLILAGGEGNTIYF. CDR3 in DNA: TGTGCCAGCAGCTTAATTCTAGCAGGGGGCGAGGGAAACACCATATATTTT.

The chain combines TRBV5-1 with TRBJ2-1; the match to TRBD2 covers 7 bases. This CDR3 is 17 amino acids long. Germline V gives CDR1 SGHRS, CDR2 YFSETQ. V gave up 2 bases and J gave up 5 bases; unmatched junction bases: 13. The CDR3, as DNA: TGCGCCAGCAGCTTTTCACCGTGGCGGGAGCAAAACAATGAGCAGTTCTTC. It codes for CASSFSPWREQNNEQFF.

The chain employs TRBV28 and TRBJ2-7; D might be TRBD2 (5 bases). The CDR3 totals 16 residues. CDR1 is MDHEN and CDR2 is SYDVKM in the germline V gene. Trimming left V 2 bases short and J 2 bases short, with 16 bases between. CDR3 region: CASSLEGRKGTYEQYF. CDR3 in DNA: TGTGCCAGCAGTTTAGAGGGAAGGAAAGGCACCTACGAGCAGTACTTC. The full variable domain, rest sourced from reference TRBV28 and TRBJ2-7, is DVKVTQSSRYLVKRTGEKVFLECVQDMDHENMFWYRQDPGLGLRLIYFSYDVKMKEKGDIPEGYSVSREKKERFSLILESASTNQTSMYLCASSLEGRKGTYEQYFGPGTRLTVT.

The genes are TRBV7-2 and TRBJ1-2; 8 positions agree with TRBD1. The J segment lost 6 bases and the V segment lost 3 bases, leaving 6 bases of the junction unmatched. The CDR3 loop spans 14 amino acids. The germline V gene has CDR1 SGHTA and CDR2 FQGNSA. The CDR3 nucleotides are TGTGCCAGCAGCTTCACAGGGGGGACGGATGGCTACACCTTC. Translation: CASSFTGGTDGYTF. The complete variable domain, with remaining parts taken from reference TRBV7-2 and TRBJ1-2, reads GAGVSQSPSNKVTEKGKDVELRCDPISGHTALYWYRQSLGQGLEFLIYFQGNSAPDKSGLPSDRFSAERTGGSVSTLTIQRTQQEDSAVYLCASSFTGGTDGYTFGSGTRLTVV.

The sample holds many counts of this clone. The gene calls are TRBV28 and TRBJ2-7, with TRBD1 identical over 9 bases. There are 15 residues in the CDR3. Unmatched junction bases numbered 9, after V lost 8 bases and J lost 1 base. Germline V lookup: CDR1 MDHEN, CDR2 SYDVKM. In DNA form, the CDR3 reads TGTGCCAGCGGTGGGGGACAGGGCCTTTCCTACGAGCAGTACTTC. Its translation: CASGGGQGLSYEQYF.

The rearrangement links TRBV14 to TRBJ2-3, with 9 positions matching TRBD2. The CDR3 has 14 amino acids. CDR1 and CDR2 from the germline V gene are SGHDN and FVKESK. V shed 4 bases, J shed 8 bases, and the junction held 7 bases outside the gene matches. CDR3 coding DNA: TGTGCCAGCAGCCCGGGACTAGCAGGAGCTACGCAGTATTTT. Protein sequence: CASSPGLAGATQYF.

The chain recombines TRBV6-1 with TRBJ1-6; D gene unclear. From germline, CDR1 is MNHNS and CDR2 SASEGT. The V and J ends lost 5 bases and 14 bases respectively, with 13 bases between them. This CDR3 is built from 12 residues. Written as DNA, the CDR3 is TGTGCCAGCAGTACGCCCCGTGTATCCCTCCACTTT. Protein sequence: CASSTPRVSLHF.

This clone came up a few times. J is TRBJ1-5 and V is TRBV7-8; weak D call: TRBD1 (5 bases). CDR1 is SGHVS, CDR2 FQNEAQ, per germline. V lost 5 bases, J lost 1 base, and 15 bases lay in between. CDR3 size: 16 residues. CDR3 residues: CASSPWGAESNQPQHF. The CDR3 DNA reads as TGTGCCAGCAGCCCCTGGGGCGCAGAAAGCAATCAGCCCCAGCATTTT.

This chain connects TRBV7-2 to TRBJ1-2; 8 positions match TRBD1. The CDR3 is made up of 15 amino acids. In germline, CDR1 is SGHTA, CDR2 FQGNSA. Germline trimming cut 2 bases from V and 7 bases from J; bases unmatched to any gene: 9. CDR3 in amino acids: CASSLNQGALSGYTF. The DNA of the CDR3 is TGTGCCAGCAGCTTAAACCAGGGGGCTCTAAGTGGCTACACCTTC.

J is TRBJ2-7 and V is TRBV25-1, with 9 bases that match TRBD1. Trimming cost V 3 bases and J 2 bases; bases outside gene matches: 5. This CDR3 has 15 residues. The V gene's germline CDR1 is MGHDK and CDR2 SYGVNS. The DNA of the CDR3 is TGTGCCAGCAGTGACGACAGGACAGGGGCCTACGAGCAGTACTTC. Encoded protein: CASSDDRTGAYEQYF.

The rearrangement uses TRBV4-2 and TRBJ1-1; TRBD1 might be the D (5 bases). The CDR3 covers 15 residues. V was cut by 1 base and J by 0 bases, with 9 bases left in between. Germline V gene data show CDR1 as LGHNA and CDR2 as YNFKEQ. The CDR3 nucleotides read TGTGCCAGCAGCCAAGGACAGAGCATGAACACTGAAGCTTTCTTT. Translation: CASSQGQSMNTEAFF.

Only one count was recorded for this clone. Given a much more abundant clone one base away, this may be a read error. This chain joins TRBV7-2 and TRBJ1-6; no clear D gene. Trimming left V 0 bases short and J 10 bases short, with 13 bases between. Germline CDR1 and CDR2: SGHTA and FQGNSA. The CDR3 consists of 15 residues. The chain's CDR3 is CASSLAVPLGSPLHF. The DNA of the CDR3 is TGTGCCAGCAGCTTAGCCGTTCCCCTGGGGTCACCCCTCCACTTT.